This T cell receptor beta chain was recorded in a study of T cells in Graves' hyperthyroidism and ophthalmopathy. Trimming removed 7 bases at V and 1 base at J, with 10 bases between. The CDR3 spans 13 residues. Germline values: CDR1 MNHNS, CDR2 SASEGT. This clonotype was seen at least ten times. TCR beta CDR3 region amplification was performed from RNA transcripts. The HTBI primer set drove a first-round RT-PCR of the TCR CDR3. Via MiXCR, TCRdb re-called the multiplex PCR reads, giving one row per CDR3 protein. The repertoire consists of a few hundred thousand distinct CDR3 sequences, with approximately 16% occurring once and the leading ten covering 53%. The study defined stable Graves' hyperthyroidism as no ophthalmopathy progression within 18 months. In patients aged 18 to 65, hyperthyroidism was newly diagnosed, with duration under 2 months. Researchers barred patients who had uncontrolled infection, other autoimmune disease, pregnancy or lactation. Diagnoses used clinical symptoms, serum thyroxine and TRAb, thyroid ultrasound and orbital computed tomography.

The sequencing input was blood. This sequence originates from a woman aged 45 to 65 with Graves' hyperthyroidism. The chain uses TRBV6-1 and TRBJ1-1; D is undetermined. Here the CDR3 DNA reads TGTGCCAGCAAACTACCCGAGAACACTGAAGCTTTCTTT. It specifies CASKLPENTEAFF.